The 32 T cell receptor beta chains below come from one sample, sequenced in a study of shared clonotypes between healthy human individuals. TCRdb's table, derived via immunoSEQ multiplex PCR, lists solely in-frame clones and lacks some. This table has around 2,000,000 clones, roughly 96% appearing once. Sequencing was carried out using naive CD4+ T cells sorted from blood. As for subset: CD45RA+ positively selected. These receptors originate from a man aged 18 to 35 in good health.

The rearrangement joins TRBV30 to TRBJ1-1, with TRBD1 as a possible D gene (5 bases). V was pared by 0 bases and J by 2 bases, with 10 bases between. The germline CDR1 and CDR2 sequences are GTSNPN and SVGIG (reference sequence). The length of the CDR3 is 14 residues. CDR3 sequence: CAWSVGRDNTEAFF. CDR3 DNA: TGTGCCTGGAGTGTAGGCAGGGACAACACTGAAGCTTTCTTT. The full variable domain, in which reference TRBV30 and TRBJ1-1 provide the parts outside the CDR3, is SQTIHQWPATLVQPVGSPLSLECTVEGTSNPNLYWYRQAAGRGLQLLFYSVGIGQISSEVPQNLSASRPQDRQFILSSKKLLLSDSGFYLCAWSVGRDNTEAFFGQGTRLTVV.

The rearrangement uses TRBV11-2 and TRBJ2-1; D call uncertain. CDR1 and CDR2 (germline): SGHAT, FQNNGV. V dropped 2 bases and J dropped 8 bases, with 10 bases sitting between them. This CDR3 region has 13 residues. In DNA, the CDR3 is TGTGCCAGCAGCTTACCTCTAGTCTATGAGCAGTTCTTC. Protein product: CASSLPLVYEQFF.

The CDR3 loop reads CASSQGASGVTGELFF. CDR3 DNA: TGCGCCAGCAGCCAAGGAGCTAGCGGGGTCACCGGGGAGCTGTTTTTT. This chain links TRBV5-1 with TRBJ2-2, with 9 bases fitting TRBD2. Unmatched junction bases numbered 8, after V lost 4 bases and J lost 4 bases. The CDR3 spans 16 residues. The germline gives CDR1 SGHRS, CDR2 YFSETQ.

V and J are TRBV27 and TRBJ1-5, with D possibly being TRBD1 (5 bases). The CDR3 runs 13 residues. V shed 5 bases and J shed 6 bases, with 11 bases lying between them. Per germline, CDR1 MNHEY and CDR2 SMNVEV (reference sequence). The CDR3 DNA reads TGTGCCAGCAGTAGGGAGAGGGGTCAGCCCCAGCATTTT. Translation gives CASSRERGQPQHF.

This chain connects TRBV7-9 to TRBJ1-5; no firm D call. V lost 5 bases and J lost 0, with 14 bases in between. The germline gives CDR1 SEHNR, CDR2 FQNEAQ (reference sequence). CDR3 size: 16 residues. The CDR3 protein is CASSPARPISNQPQHF. CDR3 nucleotide sequence: TGTGCCAGCAGCCCCGCGCGACCCATTAGCAATCAGCCCCAGCATTTT.

The gene calls are TRBV12-5 and TRBJ2-3; 9 positions agree with TRBD2. The CDR3 is made up of 15 amino acids. The J segment lost 4 bases and the V segment lost 1 base, leaving 3 bases of the junction unmatched. The germline V gene has CDR1 LGHNT and CDR2 FRNRAP. Written as DNA, the CDR3 is TGTGCTAGTGGTTTGGGCGGGAGGGCCGCAGATACGCAGTATTTT. As protein: CASGLGGRAADTQYF.

The chain uses TRBV29-1 and TRBJ1-3; D gene unclear. The ends were cut back, 6 bases at V and 1 base at J, with 16 bases in the middle. The CDR3 is made up of 15 amino acids. Looked up from germline, CDR1 is SQVTM and CDR2 is ANQGSEA. Here the CDR3 DNA reads TGCAGCGTCGAAACATGGGAGGAATCTGGAAACACCATATATTTT. As protein: CSVETWEESGNTIYF.

The chain employs TRBV20-1 and TRBJ1-1; a weak D match, TRBD1 (6 bases). Germline CDR1 is DFQATT and CDR2 is SNEGSKA (reference sequence). V was clipped by 7 bases and J by 3 bases, with 9 bases between them. The CDR3 has 11 residues. This CDR3 is CSVGGDTEAFF. In DNA form, the CDR3 reads TGCAGTGTGGGGGGCGACACTGAAGCTTTCTTT.

The rearrangement links TRBV19 to TRBJ2-5; 8 nucleotides align to TRBD1. This CDR3 comprises 14 residues. Germline assignment: CDR1 LNHDA and CDR2 SQIVND (reference sequence). The V gene end was trimmed by 5 bases and the J gene end by 2 bases; junction bases not matched to a gene: 4. The chain's CDR3 is CASSGNRGQETQYF. CDR3 in DNA: TGTGCCAGTAGTGGAAACAGGGGGCAAGAGACCCAGTACTTC.

V and J are TRBV7-2 and TRBJ1-5; 7 bases are shared with TRBD1. Germline lookup yields CDR1 SGHTA and CDR2 FQGNSA. V lost 4 bases to trimming and J lost 9 bases; unmatched junction nucleotides: 6. CDR3 length: 13 residues. The CDR3 region is CASSYRGWMPQHF. CDR3 nucleotides: TGTGCCAGCAGCTACAGGGGATGGATGCCCCAGCATTTT.

This sequence joins TRBV5-6 and TRBJ2-3; D unresolved. With 2 bases removed from V and 5 bases from J, the gap between germline ends came to 9 bases. CDR1 and CDR2 (germline): SGHDT, YYEEEE. The CDR3 loop spans 13 amino acids. CDR3 protein: CASSFSMEDTQYF. CDR3 nucleotide sequence: TGTGCCAGCAGCTTCTCGATGGAAGATACGCAGTATTTT.

V is TRBV6-5 and J is TRBJ1-3; 10 bases match TRBD1. The germline CDR1 and CDR2 sequences are MNHEY and SVGAGI. V trimming: 6 bases; J trimming: 0 bases; junction bases outside the gene matches: 2. The length of the CDR3 is 15 residues. The CDR3 reads CASRRDRGSGNTIYF. CDR3 in DNA: TGTGCCAGCAGACGGGACAGGGGCTCTGGAAACACCATATATTTT.

The chain recombines TRBV5-6 with TRBJ1-6, with a weak D call TRBD1 (5 bases). The CDR3 contains 15 residues. CDR1 and CDR2 (germline): SGHDT, YYEEEE. With 3 bases removed from V and 10 bases from J, the gap between germline ends came to 17 bases. DNA for the CDR3: TGTGCCAGCAGCTGGACCCAGGGTGTTTTCTCACCCCTCCACTTT. This translates into CASSWTQGVFSPLHF.

The CDR3 protein is CASNSWGRNEQFF. CDR3 nucleotide sequence: TGTGCCAGCAATAGTTGGGGGCGGAATGAGCAGTTCTTC. This chain connects TRBV6-1 to TRBJ2-1, with D tentatively TRBD1 (6 bases). Germline V gene lookup returns CDR1 MNHNS and CDR2 SASEGT. Trimming pared 7 bases from V and 7 bases from J, leaving 14 bases between. The CDR3 consists of 13 residues.

V and J are TRBV15 and TRBJ2-3, with TRBD2 matching over 9 bases. CDR1 is LNHNV, CDR2 YYDKDF, per germline (reference sequence). Trimming at V came to 11 bases and at J to 14 bases, leaving 8 bases not matched to a gene. The CDR3 loop spans 10 amino acids. CDR3 DNA: TGTGCCTCGTATAGCGGGAGTGGGTATTTT. Amino acid sequence: CASYSGSGYF.

Only one count was recorded for this clone. The chain carries TRBV5-1 and TRBJ2-2; no firm D call. The germline gives CDR1 SGHRS, CDR2 YFSETQ. V dropped 0 bases and J dropped 2 bases, with 11 bases sitting between them. The length of the CDR3 is 16 residues. CDR3 nucleotide sequence: TGCGCCAGCAGCTTGGCGGTAGCTCCCAACACCGGGGAGCTGTTTTTT. It translates to CASSLAVAPNTGELFF.

This chain uses TRBV7-9 with TRBJ2-3, with 12 positions matching TRBD2. Looked up from germline, CDR1 is SEHNR and CDR2 is FQNEAQ (reference sequence). Trimming cost V 5 bases and J 1 base; bases outside gene matches: 7. CDR3 length: 17 residues. CDR3 in amino acids: CASSPPSGRAGTDTQYF. In DNA, the CDR3 is TGTGCCAGCAGCCCTCCTAGCGGGAGGGCCGGCACAGATACGCAGTATTTT.

To note about this clone: Other DNA sequences in this specimen translate into the identical CDR3. CDR3 nucleotides: TGTGCCAGCAGTGTCTTGGAATCCAATCAGCCCCAGCATTTT. It specifies CASSVLESNQPQHF. The chain couples TRBV2 to TRBJ1-5; D not certain. CDR3 length: 14 amino acids. The V gene's germline CDR1 is SNHLY and CDR2 FYNNEI. Trimming stripped 4 bases from V and 3 bases from J, with 10 bases between.

A note on this clone: Other nucleotide sequences in the sample specify the same CDR3. This chain uses TRBV7-2 with TRBJ1-4, with D maybe TRBD1 (5 bases). Trimming cost V 5 bases and J 0 bases, with 10 bases left between them. This CDR3 contains 15 residues. Germline V gene data show CDR1 as SGHTA and CDR2 as FQGNSA. CDR3 residues: CASSRDRATNEKLFF. The DNA of the CDR3 is TGTGCCAGCAGCAGGGACCGCGCAACTAATGAAAAACTGTTTTTT.

This chain connects TRBV2 to TRBJ2-7; D gene unclear. Germline V lookup: CDR1 SNHLY, CDR2 FYNNEI. Between the trimmed V and J ends, which lost 1 base and 3 bases, there was a span of 19 bases. The CDR3 contains 17 residues. The CDR3 DNA reads TGTGCCAGCAGTGAAGGAGTGATGTGGATGAGACTCTACGAGCAGTACTTC. Its translation: CASSEGVMWMRLYEQYF.

The rearrangement joins TRBV5-8 to TRBJ1-2; a possible D gene is TRBD1 (6 bases). Trimming removed 2 bases at V and 8 bases at J, with 25 bases between. The CDR3 length is 17 residues. The germline gives CDR1 SGHTS, CDR2 YDEGEE. The CDR3 DNA follows: TGTGCCAGCAGCTTCGATGTACGACAGGACGGTGGGAAGGGCTACACCTTC. Protein sequence: CASSFDVRQDGGKGYTF. Full variable domain (rest looked up from reference TRBV5-8 and TRBJ1-2): EAGVTQSPTHLIKTRGQQATLRCSPISGHTSVYWYQQALGLGLQFLLWYDEGEERNRGNFPPRFSGRQFPNYSSELNVNALELEDSALYLCASSFDVRQDGGKGYTFGSGTRLTVV.

This clone has only one observation. The CDR3 protein is CASSQDWSQGSGNTIYF. DNA of the CDR3: TGTGCCAGCAGCCAAGATTGGTCCCAGGGCTCTGGAAACACCATATATTTT. The chain is built from TRBV4-2 and TRBJ1-3, with a possible D match to TRBD1 (5 bases). CDR1 and CDR2 (germline): LGHNA, YNFKEQ. The V and J ends lost 0 bases and 0 bases respectively, with 12 bases between them. The CDR3 has 17 amino acids.

V gene TRBV2 combines with J gene TRBJ1-6, with D possibly being TRBD1 (5 bases). Trimming took off 6 bases at V and 9 bases at J, with 15 bases between the two ends. The CDR3 is made up of 14 amino acids. The germline V gene has CDR1 SNHLY and CDR2 FYNNEI. The CDR3 protein is CASSPIERGSPLHF. The CDR3 region has the DNA TGTGCCAGCAGCCCGATTGAGAGGGGTTCACCCCTCCACTTT.

The rearrangement uses TRBV10-3 and TRBJ2-1; D is ambiguous. The V end was cut by 4 bases, the J end by 4 bases, with 11 bases between. The CDR3 has 14 amino acids. Germline V CDR1 and CDR2: ENHRY, SYGVKD. The CDR3 sequence is CAISGSDGYNEQFF. As DNA, the CDR3 is TGTGCCATCAGTGGCTCGGACGGATACAATGAGCAGTTCTTC.

This chain joins TRBV27 and TRBJ1-2, with D possibly TRBD1 on 6 matching bases. The CDR3 length is 16 residues. V dropped 5 bases and J dropped 5 bases, with 21 bases sitting between them. Looked up from germline, CDR1 is MNHEY and CDR2 is SMNVEV (reference sequence). The CDR3 spells CASSPLNPQRGYGYTF. As DNA, the CDR3 is TGTGCCAGCAGTCCATTGAACCCCCAGAGGGGGTATGGCTACACCTTC.

The chain joins TRBV5-1 to TRBJ2-7; 11 positions agree with TRBD2. Germline loops: CDR1 SGHRS, CDR2 YFSETQ. The CDR3 totals 15 residues. Trimming took 5 bases from V and 6 from J; bases not matched to a gene: 10. CDR3 loop: CASSPLAGGSVEQYF. DNA for the CDR3: TGCGCCAGCAGTCCGCTAGCGGGGGGTTCGGTCGAGCAGTACTTC.

The chain recombines TRBV14 with TRBJ1-1; D unclear. This CDR3 is 14 amino acids long. V was cut by 4 bases and J by 5 bases, with 14 bases left in between. Germline CDR1 reads SGHDN; CDR2 reads FVKESK. CDR3 bases: TGTGCCAGCAGCCCACTTAAACTAGGGACTGAAGCTTTCTTT. Translation gives CASSPLKLGTEAFF.

V is TRBV23-1 and J is TRBJ2-1; 9 bases fit TRBD2. TRBV23-1 is noted as an ORF with a role that remains uncertain. The V segment lost 9 bases and the J segment 10 bases; nucleotides outside the gene matches: 4. The CDR3 runs 11 residues. The CDR3 DNA reads as TGCGCCAGGTATCTAGCGGGGGAGCAGTTCTTC. Translation: CARYLAGEQFF.

The chain couples TRBV28 to TRBJ1-2; D is uncertain. This CDR3 spans 13 amino acids. Germline assignment: CDR1 MDHEN and CDR2 SYDVKM. V gave up 7 bases and J gave up 8 bases, with 17 bases separating them. CDR3 coding DNA: TGTGCCAGCAAGCGGGTGGGCGGGGAGGGCTACACCTTC. Encoded protein: CASKRVGGEGYTF.

In the case of this clone: The sample carries other DNA sequences with the same CDR3. The chain couples TRBV19 to TRBJ1-2, with D tentatively TRBD1 (6 bases). Germline values: CDR1 LNHDA, CDR2 SQIVND (reference sequence). The CDR3 is made up of 13 amino acids. V shed 6 bases and J shed 2 bases, with 10 bases lying between them. CDR3 loop: CASRGQGNYGYTF. CDR3 DNA: TGTGCCAGTAGGGGGCAGGGGAACTATGGCTACACCTTC. Combining the CDR3 with reference TRBV19 and TRBJ1-2 gives the whole variable domain DGGITQSPKYLFRKEGQNVTLSCEQNLNHDAMYWYRQDPGQGLRLIYYSQIVNDFQKGDIAEGYSVSREKKESFPLTVTSAQKNPTAFYLCASRGQGNYGYTFGSGTRLTVV.

This sequence joins TRBV4-1 and TRBJ2-4, with a tentative D call TRBD2 (5 bases). This CDR3 region has 19 residues. Germline V lookup: CDR1 MGHRA, CDR2 YSYEKL. The V and J ends lost 0 bases and 0 bases respectively, with 18 bases between them. The CDR3 protein is CASSQEGSDSMIAKNIQYF. CDR3 DNA: TGCGCCAGCAGCCAAGAGGGGTCGGACTCCATGATAGCCAAAAACATTCAGTACTTC.

To note about this clone: The same CDR3 also results from other DNA sequences found in this sample. The genes are TRBV7-8 and TRBJ2-7, with 7 bases identical to TRBD1. This CDR3 is built from 14 residues. V shed 2 bases, J shed 2 bases, and the junction held 3 bases outside the gene matches. Germline CDR1 and CDR2: SGHVS and FQNEAQ. CDR3 coding DNA: TGTGCCAGCAGCTTACAGGGGGTCCCCTACGAGCAGTACTTC. This gives the protein CASSLQGVPYEQYF.